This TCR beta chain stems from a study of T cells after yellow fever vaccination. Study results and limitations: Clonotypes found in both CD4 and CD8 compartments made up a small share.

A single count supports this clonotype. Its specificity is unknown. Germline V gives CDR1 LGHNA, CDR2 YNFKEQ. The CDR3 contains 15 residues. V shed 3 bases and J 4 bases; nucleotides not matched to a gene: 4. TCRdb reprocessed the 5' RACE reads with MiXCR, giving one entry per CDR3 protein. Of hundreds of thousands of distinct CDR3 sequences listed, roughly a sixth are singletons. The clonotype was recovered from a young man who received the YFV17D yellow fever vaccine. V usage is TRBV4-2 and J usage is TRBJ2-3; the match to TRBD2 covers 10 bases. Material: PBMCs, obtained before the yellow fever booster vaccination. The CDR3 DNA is TGTGCCAGCAGCCAGAGCGGGGGGGCATCAGATACGCAGTATTTT. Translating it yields CASSQSGGASDTQYF.